The next 20 T cell receptor beta chains were all read from a single sample in a study of OX40 agonist ivuxolimab in advanced cancers. The assay was immunoSEQ multiplex PCR, and TCRdb's table has in-frame clones only and misses some. The sample records about 38,000 clones, about 74% being singletons. Sequencing used CD4+ or CD8+ T cells sorted from blood, obtained in a trial of the OX40 agonist ivuxolimab. Source of these receptors: an adult with an advanced solid tumor such as melanoma, head and neck, liver or kidney cancer.

CDR3 sequence (DNA): TGTGCCAGCAGCTTGGGGGGTGGTACCTCCTACAATGAGCAGTTCTTC. Amino acid sequence: CASSLGGGTSYNEQFF. This chain joins TRBV5-4 and TRBJ2-1; D is unclear. Germline V gene sequence: CDR1 SGHNT, CDR2 YYREEE (reference sequence). Trimming removed 0 bases from V and 0 bases from J, with 10 bases in between. There are 16 residues in the CDR3.

The rearrangement links TRBV6-6 to TRBJ2-3; TRBD2 is a possible D gene (6 bases). CDR3 size: 15 residues. Trimming removed 6 bases at V and 1 base at J, with 14 bases between. Germline V lookup: CDR1 MNHNY, CDR2 SVGAGI (reference sequence). The DNA for the CDR3 is TGTGCCAGCAGCCTGGGACTGCCTGGCACAGATACGCAGTATTTT. This gives the protein CASSLGLPGTDTQYF.

The chain uses TRBV29-1 and TRBJ1-3, with D perhaps TRBD1 (5 bases). V was cut by 1 base and J by 0 bases, with 13 bases left in between. The CDR3 totals 16 residues. Germline assignment: CDR1 SQVTM and CDR2 ANQGSEA. The DNA for the CDR3 is TGCAGCGTTGAAGGGGGGGGGACGAGCTCTGGAAACACCATATATTTT. Amino acids: CSVEGGGTSSGNTIYF.

J is TRBJ2-1 and V is TRBV4-1; 8 bases are a match to TRBD2. CDR1 is MGHRA and CDR2 is YSYEKL in the germline V gene. The CDR3 extends over 18 amino acids. The V segment lost 0 bases and the J segment 7 bases; nucleotides outside the gene matches: 14. In DNA form, the CDR3 reads TGCGCCAGCAGCCAAGAGGCAGCGGTAGCGGGATTTGGGAATGAGCAGTTCTTC. It encodes CASSQEAAVAGFGNEQFF.

The chain employs TRBV7-6 and TRBJ1-2; TRBD1 is a possible D gene (5 bases). The CDR3 extends over 13 amino acids. V lost 5 bases and J lost 8, with 15 bases in between. Germline assignment: CDR1 SGHVS and CDR2 FNYEAQ. CDR3: CASSPGPVIGYTF. CDR3 in DNA: TGTGCCAGCAGCCCGGGACCGGTTATAGGCTACACCTTC.

The chain employs TRBV14 and TRBJ2-7, with 9 positions matching TRBD1. Germline-derived CDR1 and CDR2 are SGHDN and FVKESK. The CDR3 length is 14 residues. The junction had 4 bases not matched to a gene; V was cut back by 5 bases and J by 2 bases. The CDR3 loop is CASSYRTGAYEQYF. For the CDR3, the DNA is TGTGCCAGCAGCTACCGGACAGGGGCCTACGAGCAGTACTTC. Based on the CDR3 plus reference TRBV14 and TRBJ2-7, the full variable domain is EAGVTQFPSHSVIEKGQTVTLRCDPISGHDNLYWYRRVMGKEIKFLLHFVKESKQDESGMPNNRFLAERTGGTYSTLKVQPAELEDSGVYFCASSYRTGAYEQYFGPGTRLTVT.

The V call is TRBV27, the J call TRBJ2-3, with D uncertain. The V end was cut by 6 bases, the J end by 3 bases, with 10 bases between. The CDR3 is 13 amino acids. From germline, CDR1 is MNHEY and CDR2 SMNVEV (reference sequence). Here the CDR3 DNA reads TGTGCCAGCAGCCACAGTAAGACAGATACGCAGTATTTT. This translates into CASSHSKTDTQYF.

This rearrangement joins TRBV27 to TRBJ2-3; D is perhaps TRBD2 (5 bases). This CDR3 spans 17 amino acids. Germline CDR1 reads MNHEY; CDR2 reads SMNVEV (reference sequence). Trimming left V 3 bases short and J 0 bases short, with 16 bases between. This CDR3 is CASSLRSSFSSTDTQYF. The DNA of the CDR3 is TGTGCCAGCAGTTTGAGGTCTAGCTTTTCTAGCACAGATACGCAGTATTTT.

The CDR3 DNA reads as TGTGCCTGGAGCCGGACAGATAATTCACCCCTCCACTTT. This translates into CAWSRTDNSPLHF. The chain employs TRBV30 and TRBJ1-6; perhaps TRBD1 as D (6 bases). The CDR3 has 13 residues. Per germline, CDR1 GTSNPN and CDR2 SVGIG (reference sequence). Trimming removed 3 bases at V and 5 bases at J, with 8 bases between.

V is TRBV6-5 and J is TRBJ2-7; maybe TRBD1 (6 bases). The CDR3 has 14 amino acids. The germline V gene has CDR1 MNHEY and CDR2 SVGAGI. Trimming took 5 bases from V and 2 from J, leaving 13 bases between them. CDR3 sequence: CASSTRDTTYEQYF. The CDR3 coding sequence is TGTGCCAGCAGTACCAGGGACACCACCTACGAGCAGTACTTC.

The chain has TRBV28 and TRBJ2-3, with 7 bases aligning to TRBD2. J gave up 0 bases and V 5 bases, and 14 bases lay outside the gene matches. Germline CDR1 is MDHEN and CDR2 is SYDVKM. This CDR3 has 18 residues. CDR3 DNA: TGTGCCAGCAGTCCCGGACTAGGAGGGGCGCCGAGCACAGATACGCAGTATTTT. It yields the protein CASSPGLGGAPSTDTQYF.

As for this clone: Other DNA sequences from this sample encode an identical CDR3 as well. The rearrangement links TRBV5-1 to TRBJ2-1; 8 nucleotides match TRBD1. Germline V gene sequence: CDR1 SGHRS, CDR2 YFSETQ. The CDR3 has 15 amino acids. V trimming: 4 bases; J trimming: 1 base; junction bases outside the gene matches: 4. The CDR3 loop reads CASSVGQGSYNEQFF. CDR3 bases: TGCGCCAGCAGCGTCGGACAGGGATCCTACAATGAGCAGTTCTTC.

The V gene is TRBV28, the J gene TRBJ1-2; 7 bases match TRBD1. The V gene end was trimmed by 6 bases and the J gene end by 1 base; junction bases not matched to a gene: 8. The CDR3 sequence is 15 residues long. From germline, CDR1 is MDHEN and CDR2 SYDVKM. The CDR3 protein is CASRQGRPDNYGYTF. The CDR3 coding sequence is TGTGCCAGCAGACAGGGGCGACCAGATAACTATGGCTACACCTTC.

The chain couples TRBV11-1 to TRBJ1-2; D is uncertain. Germline lookup yields CDR1 SGHAT and CDR2 FQDESV (reference sequence). V lost 5 bases to trimming and J lost 6 bases, with 7 bases between them. CDR3 length: 11 amino acids. The CDR3 coding sequence is TGTGCCAGCAGCCTCTTGCATGGCTACACCTTC. Amino acid sequence: CASSLLHGYTF.

This clone was recorded once. V gene TRBV25-1 combines with J gene TRBJ2-7; maybe TRBD1 (5 bases). The CDR3 loop spans 15 amino acids. In germline, CDR1 is MGHDK, CDR2 SYGVNS. V lost 1 base and J lost 2, with 12 bases in between. The CDR3 sequence is CASSESGPRTYEQYF. The DNA for the CDR3 is TGTGCCAGCAGTGAATCAGGGCCCAGGACCTACGAGCAGTACTTC.

This clone turned up a few times. The J gene is TRBJ2-1, the V gene TRBV7-9, with D unresolved. Trimming cost V 3 bases and J 7 bases, with 4 bases left between them. There are 11 residues in the CDR3. Germline CDR1 is SEHNR and CDR2 is FQNEAQ (reference sequence). The CDR3 coding sequence is TGTGCCAGCAGCTTTGCGAATGAGCAGTTCTTC. Its protein is CASSFANEQFF.

The chain is built from TRBV28 and TRBJ2-7, with 10 bases aligning to TRBD1. V dropped 2 bases and J dropped 2; count of bases not matched to a gene: 3. The CDR3 consists of 15 residues. Germline CDR1 reads MDHEN; CDR2 reads SYDVKM. The CDR3 protein is CASSLLGQGTYEQYF. CDR3 coding DNA: TGTGCCAGCAGTTTACTGGGACAGGGGACCTACGAGCAGTACTTC.

The V gene is TRBV6-6, the J gene TRBJ2-6, with 10 positions matching TRBD1. In germline, CDR1 is MNHNY, CDR2 SVGAGI (reference sequence). The J segment lost 0 bases and the V segment lost 6 bases, leaving 2 bases of the junction unmatched. CDR3 size: 16 residues. CDR3 nucleotide sequence: TGTGCCAGCAGGAGGACAGGGGGCTCTGGGGCCAACGTCCTGACTTTC. Its protein is CASRRTGGSGANVLTF.

The V and J genes are TRBV28 and TRBJ1-1; 7 bases agree with TRBD1. The V gene's germline CDR1 is MDHEN and CDR2 SYDVKM. Trimming at V came to 8 bases and at J to 4 bases, leaving 13 bases not matched to a gene. CDR3 length: 15 amino acids. Written as DNA, the CDR3 is TGTGCCAGCTCCAGGGGGGGCCCCGCGGTCACTGAAGCTTTCTTT. Translating it yields CASSRGGPAVTEAFF.

Turning to this clone: The junction does not match germline at one end; this may be a read error. This chain joins TRBV5-1 and TRBJ2-5; a weak D match, TRBD2 (5 bases). The CDR3 runs 14 residues. CDR1 SGHRS and CDR2 YFSETQ come from the germline V gene. CDR3 amino acids: CASSLAGVGETQYF. DNA of the CDR3: TGTGCCAGCAGCTTGGCCGGGGTCGGGGAGACCCAGTACTTC.